Listed below are T cell receptor beta chains from one sample, sequenced in a study of blood T cell repertoires in COVID-19. Here immunoSEQ multiplex PCR was the method, and the copy in TCRdb shows in-frame clones only, minus some. The sample lists approximately 83,000 clones; 70% to 90% were seen once. Specimen: peripheral blood. The origin of the receptors is a man over 45 with acute or convalescent COVID-19. CDR3s include the opening cysteine and the closing phenylalanine or tryptophan. The D gene is left open where the match is weak. For some rows the clone size is stated as once, few or many, or as a class when expanded; others skip it.

CDR3: CASRNWAAGSGDTQYF
DNA: TGCGCCAGCAGAAATTGGGCAGCCGGGAGTGGGGATACGCAGTATTTT
V: TRBV5-1
size: NA
D: NA
J: TRBJ2-3

CDR3: CASSESPGTVYNEQFF
DNA: TGTGCCAGCAGTGAAAGCCCCGGGACAGTGTACAATGAGCAGTTCTTC
V: TRBV6-4
size: NA
D: TRBD1
J: TRBJ2-1

CDR3: CASSPLDSIYEQYF
DNA: TGTGCCAGCAGCCCCCTAGACAGCATCTACGAGCAGTACTTC
V: TRBV11-1
size: once
D: NA
J: TRBJ2-7

CDR3: CASSGGQGAGETQYF
DNA: TGTGCCAGCTCAGGCGGACAGGGGGCCGGGGAGACCCAGTACTTC
V: TRBV18
size: NA
D: TRBD1
J: TRBJ2-5

CDR3: CASSQAAGRGSYEQYF
DNA: TGCGCCAGCAGCCAAGCAGCAGGGAGGGGATCCTACGAGCAGTACTTC
V: TRBV4-3
size: NA
D: TRBD2
J: TRBJ2-7

CDR3: CASSQGGQSSYEQYF
DNA: TGTGCCAGCAGCCAAGGGGGACAGAGCTCCTACGAGCAGTACTTC
V: TRBV4-2
size: NA
D: TRBD1
J: TRBJ2-7

CDR3: CASGGASYNEQFF
DNA: TGTGCCAGCGGGGGGGCTTCCTACAATGAGCAGTTCTTC
V: TRBV25-1
size: NA
D: NA
J: TRBJ2-1

CDR3: CASTFSAGQGSSPLHF
DNA: TGTGCCAGCACCTTCTCGGCGGGGCAGGGCAGCTCACCCCTCCACTTT
V: TRBV6-6
size: few
D: NA
J: TRBJ1-6

CDR3: CASSLAGTGDEQFF
DNA: TGTGCCAGCAGCTTAGCTGGGACAGGGGATGAGCAGTTCTTC
V: TRBV7-6
size: NA
D: TRBD1
J: TRBJ2-1

CDR3: CASSSRTGEGIYEQYF
DNA: TGTGCCAGCAGCTCAAGGACAGGGGAGGGTATCTACGAGCAGTACTTC
V: TRBV7-2
size: NA
D: TRBD1
J: TRBJ2-7

CDR3: CASSYLRGRSTYEQYF
DNA: TGTGCCAGCAGTTACCTCAGGGGCCGCTCGACCTACGAGCAGTACTTC
V: TRBV6-5
size: NA
D: NA
J: TRBJ2-7

CDR3: CASSPDRGYGYTF
DNA: TGTGCCAGCAGCCCGGACAGGGGGTATGGCTACACCTTC
V: TRBV28
size: NA
D: TRBD1
J: TRBJ1-2

CDR3: CASSQALVNTDTQYF
DNA: TGCGCCAGCAGCCAAGCCCTAGTTAACACAGATACGCAGTATTTT
V: TRBV4-1
size: once
D: NA
J: TRBJ2-3

CDR3: CASSLSQGTQYF
DNA: TGTGCCAGCAGCTTATCACAGGGGACGCAGTACTTC
V: TRBV7-9
size: NA
D: TRBD1
J: TRBJ2-7

CDR3: CATSAEGRGNEQFF
DNA: TGTGCCACCAGTGCCGAGGGGCGGGGCAATGAGCAGTTCTTC
V: TRBV24-1
size: NA
D: NA
J: TRBJ2-1

CDR3: CASSLMGGGEKLFF
DNA: TGTGCCAGCAGCTTGATGGGAGGTGGTGAAAAACTGTTTTTT
V: TRBV5-8
size: NA
D: NA
J: TRBJ1-4

CDR3: CASSSRTGGSSDTQYF
DNA: TGTGCCAGCTCATCCCGGACAGGGGGCTCATCAGATACGCAGTATTTT
V: TRBV18
size: NA
D: TRBD1
J: TRBJ2-3

CDR3: CASRSDRGWDGYTF
DNA: TGTGCCAGCAGAAGCGACAGGGGGTGGGATGGCTACACCTTC
V: TRBV7-9
size: few
D: TRBD1
J: TRBJ1-2

CDR3: CASSSSGKGYGYTF
DNA: TGTGCCAGTAGCTCGAGCGGGAAAGGGTATGGCTACACCTTC
V: TRBV19
size: NA
D: NA
J: TRBJ1-2

CDR3: CASSLAGGEQYF
DNA: TGTGCCAGCAGCTTAGCGGGGGGCGAGCAGTACTTC
V: TRBV11-1
size: NA
D: NA
J: TRBJ2-7

CDR3: CASSENRGGSTDTQYF
DNA: TGCGCCAGCAGTGAAAACCGCGGGGGGAGCACAGATACGCAGTATTTT
V: TRBV10-2
size: NA
D: TRBD2
J: TRBJ2-3

CDR3: CASSLGRGAFF
DNA: TGTGCCAGCAGCTTAGGGCGGGGAGCTTTCTTT
V: TRBV11-2
size: NA
D: NA
J: TRBJ1-1

CDR3: CASSPGQNKETQYF
DNA: TGTGCCAGCTCACCTGGACAGAACAAAGAGACCCAGTACTTC
V: TRBV18
size: NA
D: NA
J: TRBJ2-5

CDR3: CAISIGDSNTGELFF
DNA: TGTGCCATCAGTATCGGGGATTCGAACACCGGGGAGCTGTTTTTT
V: TRBV10-3
size: NA
D: NA
J: TRBJ2-2

CDR3: CAITGTDEKLFF
DNA: TGTGCCATAACCGGGACAGATGAAAAACTGTTTTTT
V: TRBV2
size: NA
D: TRBD1
J: TRBJ1-4

CDR3: CASSLGPTGATYGYTF
DNA: TGTGCCAGCAGCTTAGGCCCTACAGGGGCAACATATGGCTACACCTTC
V: TRBV13
size: NA
D: TRBD1
J: TRBJ1-2

CDR3: CASSYAGQGKRETQYF
DNA: TGTGCCAGCAGTTACGCCGGACAGGGAAAAAGGGAGACCCAGTACTTC
V: TRBV6-5
size: NA
D: TRBD1
J: TRBJ2-5

CDR3: CASSDGGEAPYEQYF
DNA: TGTGCCAGCAGCGACGGGGGGGAGGCCCCCTACGAGCAGTACTTC
V: TRBV7-2
size: NA
D: TRBD2
J: TRBJ2-7

CDR3: CASSTGKETQYF
DNA: TGTGCCAGCAGCACAGGGAAAGAGACCCAGTACTTC
V: TRBV11-2
size: NA
D: NA
J: TRBJ2-5